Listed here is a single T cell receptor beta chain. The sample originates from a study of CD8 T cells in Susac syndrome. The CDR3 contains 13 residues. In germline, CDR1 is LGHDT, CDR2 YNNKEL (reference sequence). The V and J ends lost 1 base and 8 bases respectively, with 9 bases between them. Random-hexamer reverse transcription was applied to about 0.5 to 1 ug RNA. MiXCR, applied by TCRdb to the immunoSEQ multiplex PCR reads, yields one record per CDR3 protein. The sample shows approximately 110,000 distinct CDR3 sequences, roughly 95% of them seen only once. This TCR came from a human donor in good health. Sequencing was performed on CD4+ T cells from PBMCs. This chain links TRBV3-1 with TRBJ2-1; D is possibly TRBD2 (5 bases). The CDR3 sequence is CASSQVASDEQFF. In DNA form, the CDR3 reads TGTGCCAGCAGCCAAGTAGCGAGCGATGAGCAGTTCTTC.